This is a list of T cell receptor beta chains from one sample in a study of control samples from healthy donors and cancer patients. Some clones are missing from TCRdb's copy, which holds only in-frame ones; the method was immunoSEQ multiplex PCR. The sample holds 50,000 to 75,000 clones, roughly 90% seen once. The sample taken for sequencing was PBMCs. Receptor source: a man aged 60 to 75 with colorectal cancer. Each CDR3 is given with its conserved first and last residue.

TRBJ2-3	TRBV5-4	CASSLGGTGIRYF
TRBJ1-1	TRBV20-1	CSAIDRGGTWNTEAFF
TRBJ1-2	TRBV18	CASSLDSKHGYTF
TRBJ1-3	TRBV25-1	CASSESNRPWGNTIYF
TRBJ2-1	TRBV2	CASMGGLGDEQFF
TRBJ1-5	TRBV7-2	CASSLGGQPQHF
TRBJ2-7	TRBV6-5	CASSYGGRGFYEQYF
TRBJ1-1	TRBV6-4	CASSDGDTAEAFF
TRBJ1-2	TRBV19	CASRTLYYGYTF
TRBJ2-1	TRBV7-2	CASSLGLHNEQFF
TRBJ2-5	TRBV11-2	CASSPWRARETQYF
TRBJ1-2	TRBV3-1/TRBV3-2	CASSQEGSGYTF
TRBJ1-4	TRBV2	CASTGDSEKLFF
TRBJ2-3	TRBV7-9	CASSSGVGGDTQYF
TRBJ1-2	TRBV15	CATSRVTQIGYTF
TRBJ1-1	TRBV5-5	CASSSMTGQNTEAFF
TRBJ1-1	TRBV27	CASSSLAMGGTEAFF
TRBJ1-1	TRBV5-1	CASSSGGGGTEAFF
TRBJ2-3	TRBV6-5	CASTRDSTDTQYF
TRBJ2-5	TRBV2	CASSVRLPQETQYF
TRBJ2-5	TRBV2	CASSGTGGETQYF
TRBJ1-6	TRBV10-3	CAISREESPLHF
TRBJ2-1	TRBV9	CASSVEGLAGGFSYNEQFF
TRBJ1-5	TRBV7-8	CASSWGQPSEGQPQHF
TRBJ1-1	TRBV5-1	CASSLGRGGTEAFF
TRBJ1-1	TRBV7-8	CASSFGAPGVTTEAFF
TRBJ2-1	TRBV2	CASKLGQGQNEQFF
TRBJ2-3	TRBV5-4	CASRGVVGDTQYF
TRBJ2-3	TRBV7-2	CASSARPSAGTDTQYF
TRBJ1-1	TRBV15	CATSLLMNTEAFF
TRBJ2-3	TRBV12-5	CASGFGLGYSDTQYF
TRBJ2-5	TRBV6-2/TRBV6-3	CASSYPETQYF
TRBJ2-1	TRBV11-1	CASSSGGYNEQFF
TRBJ1-2	TRBV28	CASNVANYGYTF
TRBJ2-7	TRBV7-6	CASSHRGPGEQYF
TRBJ2-1	TRBV28	CASSSPLVGPTYNEQFF
TRBJ2-3	TRBV2	CASSAGTLTDTQYF
TRBJ1-5	TRBV6-2/TRBV6-3	CASSYGNQPQHF
TRBJ2-7	TRBV7-9	CASSPVVGATEQYF
TRBJ1-4	TRBV7-2	CASSLTGRVGEKLFF
TRBJ1-1	TRBV12-3/TRBV12-4	CASSFGPTIGAFF
TRBJ2-7	TRBV7-8	CASSSGPLKTGASKQYF
TRBJ2-1	TRBV7-2	CASSLYSGGNNEQFF
TRBJ1-2	TRBV7-9	CASSLALSQGDGYTF
TRBJ1-5	TRBV6-1	CASSDPLGSQHF
TRBJ1-2	TRBV2	CASTWDRGRELDGYTF
TRBJ2-7	TRBV5-6	CASSWTSSGGLEQYF
TRBJ1-5	TRBV4-1	CASSPWGGNQPQHF
TRBJ2-3	TRBV21-1	CASSKARPPTPCLPADTQYF
TRBJ2-3	TRBV9	CASSTGPFSTDTQYF
TRBJ1-1	TRBV7-2	CASSLAQGGLGAFF
TRBJ2-7	TRBV20-1	CSLAGSYEQYF
TRBJ1-3	TRBV3-1/TRBV3-2	CASSQDVRQGSGNTIYF
TRBJ2-3	TRBV11-2	CASSLGRDTQYF